This is a list of T cell receptor beta chains from one sample in a study of blood T cell repertoires in COVID-19. Assay used: immunoSEQ multiplex PCR; TCRdb lists only in-frame clones, some missing. The profile covers some 330,000 clones, with around 86% appearing a single time and over 4.5% taken by the ten largest. The specimen sequenced was PBMCs or T cells enriched from blood (not recorded which). The receptors stem from a woman aged 45 to 65 who had recovered from COVID-19. CDR3s include the opening cysteine and the closing phenylalanine or tryptophan. D genes are given only for firm matches. The size entry is marked missing in some rows and otherwise reads once, few, many or a size class.

j_call clone_size v_call d_call cdr3_nt cdr3_aa
TRBJ2-1 . TRBV6-5 TRBD2 TGTGCCAGCAGCCGTAGCGGGGGCTCCTACAATGAGCAGTTCTTC CASSRSGGSYNEQFF
TRBJ1-4 once TRBV30 TRBD1 TGTGCCTGGGCGCGGGGACAGGGAGGAAAACTGTTTTTT CAWARGQGGKLFF
TRBJ1-1 . TRBV11-3 . TGTGCCAGCAGTCGTTACACTGAAGCTTTCTTT CASSRYTEAFF
TRBJ1-1 . TRBV5-6 . TGTGCCAGCAGCGGGGTGGAGGGCTGGGGCACTGAAGCTTTCTTT CASSGVEGWGTEAFF
TRBJ2-2 . TRBV6-6 . TGTGCCAGCACTCTTCGGGTGTCCCCCGGGGAGCTGTTTTTT CASTLRVSPGELFF
TRBJ2-1 . TRBV7-3 . TGTGCCAGCAGCTTTACCGCGGGGGAGCAGTTCTTC CASSFTAGEQFF
TRBJ2-2 . TRBV9 TRBD2 TGTGCCAGCAGCGCACCTCTAGCGGGGGAAACCGGGGAGCTGTTTTTT CASSAPLAGETGELFF
TRBJ1-2 . TRBV7-9 . TGTGCCAGCAGCTTAAATTTCGGGGGCTATGGCTACACCTTC CASSLNFGGYGYTF
TRBJ1-2 few TRBV7-9 TRBD1 TGTGCCAGCAGCTTAGAATTCGACAGGGCGGGGACCTTC CASSLEFDRAGTF
TRBJ2-3 . TRBV7-2 . TGTGCCAGCAGCCTCCCCGTTGCAGATACGCAGTATTTT CASSLPVADTQYF
TRBJ2-3 once TRBV7-3 . TGTGCCAGCAGCTTAATCGGGAAGTCAGATACGCAGTATTTT CASSLIGKSDTQYF
TRBJ2-5 . TRBV7-2 TRBD1 TGTGCCAGCAGCTCCCGACAGGGGTCAGAGACCCAGTACTTC CASSSRQGSETQYF
TRBJ1-5 . TRBV19 . TGTGCCAGTAGTATAGTGGCGGGGGCTCAGCCCCAGCATTTT CASSIVAGAQPQHF
TRBJ2-2 . TRBV19 TRBD1 TGTGCCAGTAGACCGGGACAGGGGGCCTCCGGGGAGCTGTTTTTT CASRPGQGASGELFF
TRBJ1-2 . TRBV5-1 . TGCGCCAGCAGCTTGGGGGCAGGGGTTGACTATGGCTACACCTTC CASSLGAGVDYGYTF
TRBJ2-5 . TRBV5-6 . TGTGCCAGCAGCTTGGTTTATGGACAGAAAGAGACCCAGTACTTC CASSLVYGQKETQYF
TRBJ1-5 . TRBV30 . TGTGCCTGGAGTGATCTCAGGGGCGATCAGCCCCAGCATTTT CAWSDLRGDQPQHF
TRBJ1-5 . TRBV7-8 . TGTGCCAGCAGCCTTGACAGACCAAATCAGCCCCAGCATTTT CASSLDRPNQPQHF
TRBJ1-6 . TRBV4-1 . TGCGCCAGCAGCCTAGAGACAGGAATTAATTCACCCCTCCACTTT CASSLETGINSPLHF
TRBJ1-5 many TRBV19 . TGTGCCAGTAGAATCAGTAATAGCAATCAGCCCCAGCATTTT CASRISNSNQPQHF
TRBJ1-2 . TRBV2 . TGTGCCAGCAGTGCTACAGGTCTCCAGGGTAAGGGCTACACCTTC CASSATGLQGKGYTF
TRBJ2-5 . TRBV7-2 TRBD1 TGTGCCAGCGAACAGGGGGAAAAAGAGACCCAGTACTTC CASEQGEKETQYF
TRBJ2-3 . TRBV4-3 TRBD1 TGCGCCAGCAGCCCTGGACAGGGGGCGACGGATACGCAGTATTTT CASSPGQGATDTQYF
TRBJ2-3 . TRBV7-2 TRBD2 TGTGCCAGCAGCCCCCCGGCGCGACTAGCGGTCACAGATACGCAGTATTTT CASSPPARLAVTDTQYF
TRBJ2-1 . TRBV27 TRBD1 TGTGCCAGCAGTCTCAACCGGGACAGGCAATACAATGAGCAGTTCTTC CASSLNRDRQYNEQFF
TRBJ2-3 few TRBV11-3 TRBD2 TGTGCCAGCAGCCTCTCGGGGGGACTTACCACAGATACGCAGTATTTT CASSLSGGLTTDTQYF
TRBJ2-7 . TRBV24-1 . TGTGCCACCAGTGATTTGACAGGGATAACCTACGAGCAGTACTTC CATSDLTGITYEQYF
TRBJ1-2 . TRBV20-1 TRBD1 TGCAGTGCTATTGACAGGGGAGGGGAACGATCGTCCTATGGCTACACCTTC CSAIDRGGERSSYGYTF
TRBJ2-6 once TRBV18 . TGTGCCAGCTCAACTGGCGGTGGGGCCAACGTCCTGACTTTC CASSTGGGANVLTF
TRBJ1-2 . TRBV12-5 TRBD1 TGTGCTAGTGGTTTGGCGACGTTACAGGGGTTACGTGGCTACACCTTC CASGLATLQGLRGYTF
TRBJ1-1 . TRBV14 TRBD1 TGTGCCAGCAGCCTCCTCGAGAGGACAGGGGGCTTCGACACTGAAGCTTTCTTT CASSLLERTGGFDTEAFF